Only a few counts were recorded for the clone carrying this T cell receptor (beta chain). Its antigen is not identified. The CDR3 contains 16 residues. In germline, CDR1 is LNHDA, CDR2 SQIVND (reference sequence). The V and J ends lost 1 base and 0 bases respectively, with 11 bases between them. These data belong to a study of identical twins. Whole-study results and caveats: Beta out-of-frame sequences showed weaker excess twin sharing. Within twin pairs, the out-of-frame alpha sequences they shared showed excess low generation probability.

TCRdb reprocessed the 5' RACE reads with MiXCR, giving one entry per CDR3 protein. The sample records 200,000 to 250,000 distinct CDR3 sequences, 6.5% being singletons. Healthy Caucasians alone served as donors. In addition, the sample was reused for a study of T cells expressing NK-cell markers.

The V gene is TRBV19, the J gene TRBJ2-3; a possible D gene is TRBD2 (6 bases). This sequence was found in a young woman in good health. The source material was CD8+ T cells sorted from blood. CDR3 amino acids: CASSIVGTHSTDTQYF. The CDR3 DNA reads as TGTGCCAGTAGTATAGTAGGGACTCATAGCACAGATACGCAGTATTTT.